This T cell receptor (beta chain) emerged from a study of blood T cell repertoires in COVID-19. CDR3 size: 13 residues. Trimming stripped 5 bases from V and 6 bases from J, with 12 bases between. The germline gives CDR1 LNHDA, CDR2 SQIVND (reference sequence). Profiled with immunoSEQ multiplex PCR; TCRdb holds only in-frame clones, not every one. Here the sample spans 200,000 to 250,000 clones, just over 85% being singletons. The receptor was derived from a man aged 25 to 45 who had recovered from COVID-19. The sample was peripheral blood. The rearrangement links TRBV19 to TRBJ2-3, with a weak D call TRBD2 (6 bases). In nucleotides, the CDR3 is TGTGCCAGTAGTGCAGCGGGTAAGGATACGCAGTATTTT. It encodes CASSAAGKDTQYF.